This T cell receptor beta chain was captured in a study of T cells in Graves' hyperthyroidism and ophthalmopathy. Study at large: Specimen type is peripheral blood, collected at initial diagnosis prior to any treatment. Overall study findings and caveats: Most expanded thyroid clonotypes above 0.001 also appeared in blood. Ophthalmopathy was identified by the model a median around 5.9 months ahead of onset.

V gave up 3 bases and J gave up 1 base, with 25 bases separating them. The CDR3 sequence is 19 residues long. Per germline, CDR1 SGHRS and CDR2 YFSETQ. Regions amplified from RNA transcripts were the TCR beta CDR3 regions. Initially, a first-round RT-PCR of the TCR CDR3 employed the HTBI primer set. TCRdb independently ran MiXCR on the multiplex PCR reads; one entry per CDR3 protein. The table has more than 500,000 distinct CDR3 sequences, roughly 14% seen once; the top ten hold about 4%. Clinical symptoms, serum thyroxine and TRAb, thyroid ultrasound and orbital computed tomography together formed the diagnostic basis. Regarding this clonotype: Its antigen is unidentified.

Sequencing was carried out using blood. The chain combines TRBV5-1 with TRBJ1-1; D possibly corresponds to TRBD1 (6 bases). This receptor was obtained from a woman between 40 and 50 years old with Graves' ophthalmopathy. The CDR3 nucleotides are TGCGCCAGCAGCTGGGGGTCCACAGGGATAATGGGTGAGAACACTGAAGCTTTCTTT. Amino acids: CASSWGSTGIMGENTEAFF.